Sequencing of this T cell receptor (beta chain) was carried out in a study of a mutant IDH1 vaccine in newly diagnosed glioma. At the level of the study: Patients under treatment included roughly 60% males and 37.5% females and had a mean age of approximately 40 years. Patients were pretreated with radiotherapy, temozolomide, or both, mostly both.

Notes on the study in general: Pseudoprogression appeared independent of alterations in top peripheral clonotypes.

As for this clone: As yet, its antigen is unknown.

Assay: immunoSEQ multiplex PCR; the TCRdb copy retains only in-frame clones and omits some. The data hold some 42,000 clones, with around 82% observed a single time. Trimming stripped 5 bases from V and 8 bases from J, with 13 bases between. The CDR3 length is 12 residues. The germline gives CDR1 SEHNR, CDR2 FQNEAQ (reference sequence). Time point meaning: week 47, end of study. The content of each vaccine dose was 300 ug of mutant IDH1 20-mer peptide, and topical imiquimod accompanied it. The sample here was PBMCs, taken from a glioma patient whose treatment included an IDH1 peptide vaccine. The TCR originated in a young man with glioma. Some clones in this sample may be carry-over from other donors' samples. The chain uses TRBV7-9 and TRBJ2-7; a weak D match, TRBD1 (6 bases). Written as DNA, the CDR3 is TGTGCCAGCAGCCTCTTGGACAGTCAGCAGTACTTC. Translating it yields CASSLLDSQQYF.